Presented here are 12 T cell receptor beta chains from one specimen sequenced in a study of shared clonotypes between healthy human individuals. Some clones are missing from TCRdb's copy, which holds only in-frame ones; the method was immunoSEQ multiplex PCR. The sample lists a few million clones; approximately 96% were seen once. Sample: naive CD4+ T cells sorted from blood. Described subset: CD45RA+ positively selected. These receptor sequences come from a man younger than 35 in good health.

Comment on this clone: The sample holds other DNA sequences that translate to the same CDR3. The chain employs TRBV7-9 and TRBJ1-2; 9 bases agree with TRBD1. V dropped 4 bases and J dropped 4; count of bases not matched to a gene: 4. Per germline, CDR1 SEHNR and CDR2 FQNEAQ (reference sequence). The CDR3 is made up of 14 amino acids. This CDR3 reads CASSSGQGSYGYTF. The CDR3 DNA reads TGTGCCAGCAGCTCGGGACAGGGAAGCTATGGCTACACCTTC. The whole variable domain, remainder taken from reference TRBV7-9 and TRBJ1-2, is DTGVSQNPRHKITKRGQNVTFRCDPISEHNRLYWYRQTLGQGPEFLTYFQNEAQLEKSRLLSDRFSAERPKGSFSTLEIQRTEQGDSAMYLCASSSGQGSYGYTFGSGTRLTVV.

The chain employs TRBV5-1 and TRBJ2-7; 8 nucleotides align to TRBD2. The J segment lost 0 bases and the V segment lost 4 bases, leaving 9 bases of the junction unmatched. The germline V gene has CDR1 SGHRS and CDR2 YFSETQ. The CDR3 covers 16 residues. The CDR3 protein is CASSLGASGYSYEQYF. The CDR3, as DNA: TGCGCCAGCAGCCTGGGGGCTAGCGGGTACTCCTACGAGCAGTACTTC.

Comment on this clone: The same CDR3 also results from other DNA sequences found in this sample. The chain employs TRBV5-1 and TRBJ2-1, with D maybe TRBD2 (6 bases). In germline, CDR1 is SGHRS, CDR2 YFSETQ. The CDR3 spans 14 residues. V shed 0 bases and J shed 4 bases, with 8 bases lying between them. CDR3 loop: CASSLGGGYNEQFF. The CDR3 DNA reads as TGCGCCAGCAGCTTGGGGGGAGGATACAATGAGCAGTTCTTC.

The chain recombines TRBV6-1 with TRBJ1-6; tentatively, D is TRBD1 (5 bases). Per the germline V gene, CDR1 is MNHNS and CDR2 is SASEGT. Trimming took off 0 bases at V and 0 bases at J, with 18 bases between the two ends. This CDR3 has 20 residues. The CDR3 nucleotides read TGTGCCAGCAGTGAAGCAGGGTTCTCGCAGGGAAGCTCCTATAATTCACCCCTCCACTTT. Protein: CASSEAGFSQGSSYNSPLHF.

The CDR3 nucleotides read TGTGCCAGCTCGAACAGGGGAGCCGGGGAGCTGTTTTTT. This gives the protein CASSNRGAGELFF. The chain carries TRBV2 and TRBJ2-2; 7 bases agree with TRBD1. CDR3 length equals 13 residues. J lost 6 bases, V lost 8 bases, and 6 bases had no gene match. In germline, CDR1 is SNHLY, CDR2 FYNNEI.

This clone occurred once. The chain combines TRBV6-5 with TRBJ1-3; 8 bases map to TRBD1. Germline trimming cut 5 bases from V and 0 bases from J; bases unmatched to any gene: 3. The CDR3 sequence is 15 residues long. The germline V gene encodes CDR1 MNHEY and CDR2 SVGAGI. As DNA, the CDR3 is TGTGCCAGCAGTAGGACAGGGAACTCTGGAAACACCATATATTTT. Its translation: CASSRTGNSGNTIYF.

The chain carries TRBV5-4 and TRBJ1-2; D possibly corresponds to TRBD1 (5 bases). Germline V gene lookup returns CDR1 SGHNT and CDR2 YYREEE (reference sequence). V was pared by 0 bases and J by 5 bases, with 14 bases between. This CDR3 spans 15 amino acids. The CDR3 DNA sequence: TGTGCCAGCAGCTTGGATTCGGCGGGGGGTTATGGCTACACCTTC. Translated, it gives CASSLDSAGGYGYTF.

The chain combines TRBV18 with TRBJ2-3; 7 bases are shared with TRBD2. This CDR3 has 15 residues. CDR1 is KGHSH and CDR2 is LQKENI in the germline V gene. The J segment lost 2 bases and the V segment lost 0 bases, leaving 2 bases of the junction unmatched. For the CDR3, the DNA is TGTGCCAGCTCACCACCTAGCGGGTACACAGATACGCAGTATTTT. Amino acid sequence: CASSPPSGYTDTQYF. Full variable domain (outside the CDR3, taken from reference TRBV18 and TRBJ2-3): NAGVMQNPRHLVRRRGQEARLRCSPMKGHSHVYWYRQLPEEGLKFMVYLQKENIIDESGMPKERFSAEFPKEGPSILRIQQVVRGDSAAYFCASSPPSGYTDTQYFGPGTRLTVL.

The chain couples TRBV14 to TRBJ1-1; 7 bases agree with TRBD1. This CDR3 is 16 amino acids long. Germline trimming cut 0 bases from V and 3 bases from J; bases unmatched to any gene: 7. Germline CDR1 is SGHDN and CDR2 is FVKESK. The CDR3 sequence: CASSQDVRQGYTEAFF. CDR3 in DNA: TGTGCCAGCAGCCAAGATGTAAGACAGGGTTACACTGAAGCTTTCTTT.

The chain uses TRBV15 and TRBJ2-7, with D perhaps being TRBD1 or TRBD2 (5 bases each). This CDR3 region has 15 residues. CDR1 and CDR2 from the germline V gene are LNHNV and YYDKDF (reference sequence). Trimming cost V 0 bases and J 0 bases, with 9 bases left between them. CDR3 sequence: CATSRDWGSSYEQYF. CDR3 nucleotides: TGTGCCACCAGCAGAGATTGGGGGAGCTCCTACGAGCAGTACTTC.

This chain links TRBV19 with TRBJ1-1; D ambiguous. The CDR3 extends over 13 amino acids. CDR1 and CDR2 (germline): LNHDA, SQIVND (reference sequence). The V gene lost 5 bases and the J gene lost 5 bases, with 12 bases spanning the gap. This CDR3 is CASSPIWTTEAFF. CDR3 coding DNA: TGTGCCAGTAGTCCTATATGGACGACTGAAGCTTTCTTT.

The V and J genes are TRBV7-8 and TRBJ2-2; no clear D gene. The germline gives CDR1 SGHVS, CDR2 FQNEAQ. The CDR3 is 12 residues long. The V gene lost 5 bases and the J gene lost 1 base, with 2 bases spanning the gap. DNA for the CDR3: TGTGCCAGCAGCAAGAACACCGGGGAGCTGTTTTTT. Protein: CASSKNTGELFF.